A single sample is the source of the 9 T cell receptor beta chains below, sequenced in a study of CD8+ T cells in alopecia areata. Sequencing relied on a cDNA template that was reverse transcribed from extracted RNA. Method: immunoSEQ multiplex PCR; TCRdb's copy keeps in-frame clones and lacks some. The sample carries roughly 35,000 clones, 55% recorded once. What was sequenced was NKG2D-high CD8+ T cells sorted from blood. These receptors originate from a human donor with alopecia areata.

The chain employs TRBV7-9 and TRBJ2-7; D might be TRBD2 (6 bases). CDR1 is SEHNR, CDR2 FQNEAQ, per germline (reference sequence). The CDR3 extends over 16 amino acids. Trimming took off 1 base at V and 2 bases at J, with 15 bases between the two ends. In nucleotides, the CDR3 is TGTGCCAGCAGCTTAGGGTTCGGGACTGAAGCCTACGAGCAGTACTTC. It codes for CASSLGFGTEAYEQYF. Using reference TRBV7-9 and TRBJ2-7 for the parts outside the CDR3, the full variable domain is DTGVSQNPRHKITKRGQNVTFRCDPISEHNRLYWYRQTLGQGPEFLTYFQNEAQLEKSRLLSDRFSAERPKGSFSTLEIQRTEQGDSAMYLCASSLGFGTEAYEQYFGPGTRLTVT.

CDR3 DNA sequence: TGCGCCAGCAGCATCCGACAGGGAGCCTACGAGCAGTACTTC. Amino acids: CASSIRQGAYEQYF. The V gene is TRBV5-1, the J gene TRBJ2-7; 7 bases line up with TRBD1. Germline CDR1 reads SGHRS; CDR2 reads YFSETQ. CDR3 length: 14 amino acids. The V and J ends lost 4 bases and 2 bases, in that order; junction bases with no gene match: 6.

The chain has TRBV7-2 and TRBJ2-2; D is uncertain. The V end lost 2 bases, the J end lost 9 bases, and 4 bases lay between the germline ends. CDR1 and CDR2 from the germline V gene are SGHTA and FQGNSA. This CDR3 has 11 residues. The CDR3 reads CASSLIRELFF. In DNA, the CDR3 is TGTGCCAGCAGCTTAATCCGGGAGCTGTTTTTT.

V usage is TRBV27 and J usage is TRBJ1-1; 8 bases match TRBD1. Germline CDR1 is MNHEY and CDR2 is SMNVEV (reference sequence). Trimming at V came to 3 bases and at J to 0 bases, leaving 6 bases not matched to a gene. The CDR3 spans 16 residues. The CDR3 DNA reads TGTGCCAGCAGTTTTCCGGGACAGGAGATGAACACTGAAGCTTTCTTT. It encodes CASSFPGQEMNTEAFF.

The rearrangement joins TRBV29-1 to TRBJ1-1, with D possibly matching TRBD1 (6 bases). Germline lookup yields CDR1 SQVTM and CDR2 ANQGSEA. This CDR3 is 13 amino acids long. The V end was cut by 7 bases, the J end by 6 bases, with 18 bases between. This CDR3 is CSAILDRSAEAFF. The CDR3 DNA reads TGCAGCGCGATTCTGGACAGAAGCGCTGAAGCTTTCTTT.

Only a few counts were recorded for this clone. This CDR3 reads CASSIASRSTGELFF. The CDR3 DNA reads TGTGCCAGTAGTATAGCAAGCCGATCAACCGGGGAGCTGTTTTTT. The chain recombines TRBV19 with TRBJ2-2; D gene uncertain. V gave up 1 base and J gave up 5 bases, with 11 bases separating them. CDR3 length: 15 residues. Germline CDR1 reads LNHDA; CDR2 reads SQIVND (reference sequence).

This chain connects TRBV29-1 to TRBJ1-2; D call uncertain. The CDR3 covers 14 residues. Germline CDR1 and CDR2: SQVTM and ANQGSEA. The ends were cut back, 6 bases at V and 1 base at J, with 15 bases in the middle. The chain's CDR3 is CSVSGRVNNYGYTF. The CDR3 DNA is TGCAGCGTGAGCGGCCGTGTGAATAACTATGGCTACACCTTC.

This clone occurred a few times. V usage is TRBV7-9 and J usage is TRBJ2-7; 8 nucleotides agree with TRBD2. V dropped 4 bases and J dropped 9; count of bases not matched to a gene: 5. Germline-derived CDR1 and CDR2 are SEHNR and FQNEAQ (reference sequence). The CDR3 covers 12 residues. The CDR3 reads CASSSLAAGQYF. In nucleotides, the CDR3 is TGTGCCAGCAGCTCACTAGCGGCTGGGCAGTACTTC.

This rearrangement joins TRBV9 to TRBJ1-1, with 8 bases identical to TRBD1. This CDR3 spans 18 amino acids. After removal of 3 bases from V and 11 bases from J, the junction contained 24 bases not matched to a gene. The germline CDR1 and CDR2 sequences are SGDLS and YYNGEE. The CDR3 DNA reads TGTGCCAGCAGCGCACAGGGGGGCGCAGTTCCAGTCGACCTCCAGGCTTTCTTT. This sequence encodes CASSAQGGAVPVDLQAFF.